The subject of this entry is one T cell receptor (beta chain). This CDR3 has 18 amino acids. V was pared by 4 bases and J by 0 bases, with 7 bases of the junction left unmatched. The germline V gene encodes CDR1 MNHNS and CDR2 SASEGT. This sample is part of a study of blood T cell repertoires in COVID-19. For the study at large: From the United States, Italy and Spain came samples of acute and convalescent COVID-19. PBMCs, B-cell-depleted T cells, or T cells provided the cDNA or gDNA that made up the material.

In the study's own analysis: The assay estimated nucleated cells by amplifying reference gene primers. Libraries were prepared by immunoSEQ multiplex PCR; TCRdb keeps only in-frame clonotypes and omits some of them. The D gene and trimming were derived from the DNA, and the V and J assignments and clone size from that table. The repertoire consists of 200,000 to 300,000 clones, with 83% occurring once and the leading ten covering around 6%. This chain joins TRBV6-1 and TRBJ2-1; 12 nucleotides line up with TRBD2. The sequenced material came from peripheral blood. The receptor comes from a human donor in a cohort sampled during active COVID-19. The CDR3 DNA reads as TGTGCCAGCAGTGTACTAGCGGGAGGCCGAGTCTCCTACAATGAGCAGTTCTTC. Amino acid sequence: CASSVLAGGRVSYNEQFF.